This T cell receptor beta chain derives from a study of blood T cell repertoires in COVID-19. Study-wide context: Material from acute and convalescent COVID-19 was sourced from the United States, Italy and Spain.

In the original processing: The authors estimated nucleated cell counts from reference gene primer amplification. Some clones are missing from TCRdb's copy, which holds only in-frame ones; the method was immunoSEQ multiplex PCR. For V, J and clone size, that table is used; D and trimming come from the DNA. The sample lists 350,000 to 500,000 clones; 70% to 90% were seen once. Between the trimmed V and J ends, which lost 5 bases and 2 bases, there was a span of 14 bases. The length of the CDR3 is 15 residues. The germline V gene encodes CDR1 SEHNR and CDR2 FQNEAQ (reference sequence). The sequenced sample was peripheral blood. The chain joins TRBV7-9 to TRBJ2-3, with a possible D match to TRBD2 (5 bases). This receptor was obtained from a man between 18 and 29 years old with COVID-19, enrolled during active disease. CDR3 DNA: TGTGCCAGCAGCCTAGAGGTGGGAGCCACAGATACGCAGTATTTT. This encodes CASSLEVGATDTQYF.